Each of the 10 T cell receptor beta chains below was sequenced from the same sample in a study of cytomegalovirus exposure and HLA in healthy donors. The PCR made use of 60 Vbeta and 13 Jbeta primers. Profiled with immunoSEQ multiplex PCR; TCRdb holds only in-frame clones, not every one. Of some 200,000 clones in the sample, 70% to 80% were seen once. Material: PBMCs. The receptor source for this set is a woman aged 55 to 70 in good health and CMV-seropositive.

V gene TRBV18 combines with J gene TRBJ2-5; 7 bases align to TRBD1. This CDR3 contains 13 residues. Germline CDR1 is KGHSH and CDR2 is LQKENI. V trimming: 4 bases; J trimming: 3 bases; junction bases outside the gene matches: 2. CDR3 loop: CASSLGTEETQYF. In DNA, the CDR3 is TGTGCCAGCTCACTGGGGACAGAAGAGACCCAGTACTTC.

This clone was detected only a few times. V and J are TRBV28 and TRBJ1-2; D gene unclear. CDR1 is MDHEN and CDR2 is SYDVKM in the germline V gene. This CDR3 contains 12 residues. The ends were cut back, 8 bases at V and 5 bases at J, with 12 bases in the middle. In DNA form, the CDR3 reads TGTGCCAGCTCTCAAACTTCGTATGGCTACACCTTC. Protein product: CASSQTSYGYTF.

The chain is built from TRBV2 and TRBJ1-4; 12 bases map to TRBD1. CDR1 and CDR2 from the germline V gene are SNHLY and FYNNEI. Trimming at V came to 5 bases and at J to 7 bases, leaving 5 bases not matched to a gene. This CDR3 comprises 15 residues. The CDR3: CASSLGQGAGEKLFF. The CDR3 DNA reads as TGTGCCAGCAGTCTGGGACAGGGGGCAGGTGAAAAACTGTTTTTT.

The chain couples TRBV28 to TRBJ1-1, with D possibly TRBD1 on 5 matching bases. Germline CDR1 is MDHEN and CDR2 is SYDVKM. This CDR3 region has 12 residues. V was clipped by 3 bases and J by 11 bases, with 13 bases between them. The CDR3 sequence: CASSFGPRGAFF. The CDR3 nucleotides read TGTGCCAGCAGTTTCGGGCCGCGGGGCGCTTTCTTT.

This sequence joins TRBV7-2 and TRBJ2-3, with a tentative D call TRBD2 (6 bases). CDR1 SGHTA and CDR2 FQGNSA come from the germline V gene. V lost 3 bases and J lost 4, with 14 bases in between. This CDR3 spans 15 amino acids. The CDR3 sequence is CASSLTSLGADTQYF. The CDR3 DNA reads TGTGCCAGCAGCTTGACTAGTCTAGGGGCAGATACGCAGTATTTT.

The gene calls are TRBV7-8 and TRBJ1-1; tentative D call: TRBD1 (5 bases). There are 13 residues in the CDR3. Trimming removed 0 bases from V and 7 bases from J, with 9 bases in between. CDR1 and CDR2 from the germline V gene are SGHVS and FQNEAQ. In nucleotides, the CDR3 is TGTGCCAGCAGCTTAGCAGGGGTAGGTGAAGCTTTCTTT. Amino acids: CASSLAGVGEAFF. Full variable domain (outside the CDR3, taken from reference TRBV7-8 and TRBJ1-1): GAGVSQSPRYKVAKRGQDVALRCDPISGHVSLFWYQQALGQGPEFLTYFQNEAQLDKSGLPSDRFFAERPEGSVSTLKIQRTQQEDSAVYLCASSLAGVGEAFFGQGTRLTVV.

J is TRBJ1-2 and V is TRBV30, with D perhaps TRBD1 (5 bases). This CDR3 spans 13 amino acids. V was pared by 3 bases and J by 4 bases, with 12 bases between. The germline V gene has CDR1 GTSNPN and CDR2 SVGIG (reference sequence). The CDR3 spells CAWSAGGSYGYTF. CDR3 nucleotide sequence: TGTGCCTGGAGCGCGGGGGGAAGCTATGGCTACACCTTC.

V gene TRBV11-2 combines with J gene TRBJ1-3; no firm D call. The CDR3 is 14 residues long. Germline V gene data show CDR1 as SGHAT and CDR2 as FQNNGV. The V end was cut by 5 bases, the J end by 4 bases, with 12 bases between. The CDR3 region is CASSLLSGGNTIYF. The CDR3 DNA is TGTGCCAGCAGCCTCCTATCGGGGGGAAACACCATATATTTT.

The rearrangement uses TRBV11-3 and TRBJ2-4; a possible D gene is TRBD1 (6 bases). The ends were cut back, 1 base at V and 13 bases at J, with 20 bases in the middle. The germline V gene has CDR1 SGHNT and CDR2 YENEEA. This CDR3 comprises 15 residues. The CDR3 DNA reads as TGTGCCAGCAGCTTAGTCCCACACTGCCGCCAGGGGCAGTACTTC. This codes for CASSLVPHCRQGQYF.

This chain links TRBV2 with TRBJ2-1, with 8 bases that match TRBD2. The length of the CDR3 is 17 residues. V lost 7 bases and J lost 2; bases outside the gene matches: 13. Germline values: CDR1 SNHLY, CDR2 FYNNEI. The CDR3 protein is CASTLWSGGGTYNEQFF. Written as DNA, the CDR3 is TGTGCCAGCACTCTGTGGAGCGGGGGAGGGACCTACAATGAGCAGTTCTTC.